This TCR beta chain was identified during a study of CD8+ T cells in alopecia areata. On the study more broadly: A 6-month period off drug followed tofacitinib, which lasted 6 to 18 months. Findings and limits, study-wide: Lesional scalp displayed greater clonality than normal scalp, most notably in alopecia totalis/universalis.

As concerns this clone: Its matching antigen is unknown.

CD4+ and CD8+ T cells were sorted from PBMCs. V shed 1 base and J shed 3 bases, with 3 bases lying between them. Germline CDR1 SGHVS, CDR2 FQNEAQ. This CDR3 is built from 12 residues. cDNA prepared by RNA extraction and subsequent reverse transcription served as the template for sequencing. The protocol was immunoSEQ multiplex PCR, while the TCRdb copy is restricted to in-frame clones and leaves out a portion. The table lists approximately 150,000 clones, roughly 46% of them singletons. The TCR comes from a human donor with alopecia areata. Material: CD4+ T cells sorted from blood, obtained at week 0. The J gene is TRBJ2-5, the V gene TRBV7-8; D unclear. In DNA form, the CDR3 reads TGTGCCAGCAGCTTAGTGGAAGAGACCCAGTACTTC. Translating gives CASSLVEETQYF.